Included here is one TCR beta chain sequence, with context. Method: immunoSEQ multiplex PCR; TCRdb's copy keeps in-frame clones and lacks some. The sample has 110,000 to 150,000 clones; approximately 91% are singletons. These data are taken from a study of control samples from healthy donors and cancer patients. Sequenced sample: blood. The receptor was derived from a man younger than 40 in good health.

CDR3 residues: CASSPPRIKGSPLHF. The CDR3 DNA follows: TGTGCCAGCAGCCCCCCGAGGATTAAGGGTTCACCCCTCCACTTT. This chain uses TRBV7-8 with TRBJ1-6; no clear D. The CDR3 sequence is 15 residues long. Germline CDR1 reads SGHVS; CDR2 reads FQNEAQ. V was shortened by 5 bases and J by 9 bases, with 17 bases between the two germline ends.